The source of this T cell receptor beta chain is a study of OX40 agonist ivuxolimab in advanced cancers. Study-wide background: The patients received agonistic anti-OX40 (CD134) antibody ivuxolimab. General study results and limits: The average count of expanded clones was higher among CD8+ T cells than among CD4+. Among expanded peripheral T cells, antigen specificity went undetermined.

At cycle 4 day 1, cycle 7 day 1, and baseline, blood was sampled. Points on this clone: Antigen unknown.

The CDR3 is 16 residues long. Germline CDR1 SGHDT, CDR2 YYEEEE. V shed 1 base and J shed 2 bases, with 14 bases lying between them. Profiled with immunoSEQ multiplex PCR; TCRdb holds only in-frame clones, not every one. This table has 55,000 to 60,000 clones, 85% to 95% appearing once. The V and J genes are TRBV5-6 and TRBJ2-3; D is possibly TRBD2 (5 bases). This TCR was sampled from an adult with an advanced solid tumor such as melanoma, head and neck, liver or kidney cancer. The sequencing used CD4+ or CD8+ T cells sorted from blood, collected in a trial of the OX40 agonist ivuxolimab. The CDR3 reads CASSLWGAIYTDTQYF. CDR3 in DNA: TGTGCCAGCAGCTTGTGGGGAGCGATATACACAGATACGCAGTATTTT.